This entry lists 19 T cell receptor beta chains sequenced from one sample in a study of identical twins (TCRdb year 2016). Receptor amplification or capture employed 5' RACE. The sample was run on an Illumina HiSeq 2000. In TCRdb, the public reads were trimmed at Q25 with fastp and aligned with MiXCR, with productive beta chains retained. Merged by CDR3 protein, the rows form single entries marked with the most common genes and DNA. Within this sample are a few hundred thousand distinct CDR3 sequences, with over 8.5% of them counted one time only. Clones ranked in the top ten supply under 7.5% of the sample. These data were also filed under a second study, of yellow fever vaccine responses in identical twins.

Sequencing was performed on CD8+ T cells sorted from blood. These receptors were obtained from a woman in her late teens or twenties in good health.

V gene TRBV6-1 combines with J gene TRBJ2-6; no clear D gene. Between the trimmed V and J ends, which lost 10 bases and 2 bases, there was a span of 15 bases. The CDR3 covers 15 residues. The germline V gene encodes CDR1 MNHNS and CDR2 SASEGT. Written as DNA, the CDR3 is TGTGCCACTTCACCAGGCCGAACTGGGGCCAACGTCCTGACTTTC. It specifies CATSPGRTGANVLTF.

This clonotype was detected a few times. The chain links TRBV24-1 to TRBJ2-7, with 10 bases that match TRBD1. V gave up 3 bases and J gave up 6 bases; unmatched junction bases: 10. Germline V gene data show CDR1 as KGHDR and CDR2 as SFDVKD. This CDR3 region has 16 residues. This CDR3 reads CATSDTVGTGAIEQYF. In nucleotides, the CDR3 is TGTGCCACCAGTGATACGGTGGGGACAGGGGCGATCGAGCAGTACTTC.

This clonotype was recorded at least ten times. This chain connects TRBV7-2 to TRBJ2-3; no firm D call. Per germline, CDR1 SGHTA and CDR2 FQGNSA. V lost 1 base and J lost 4, with 3 bases in between. This CDR3 is built from 12 residues. CDR3 bases: TGTGCCAGCAGCTTAGTCCCAGATACGCAGTATTTT. This gives the protein CASSLVPDTQYF.

This clonotype was counted only a few times. This CDR3 is CSARDGTGGTDTQYF. For the CDR3, the DNA is TGCAGTGCTAGAGATGGGACAGGGGGTACAGATACGCAGTATTTT. The rearrangement uses TRBV20-1 and TRBJ2-3; 11 positions agree with TRBD1. V was pared by 0 bases and J by 3 bases, with 2 bases of the junction left unmatched. Germline loops: CDR1 DFQATT, CDR2 SNEGSKA (reference sequence). The CDR3 sequence is 15 residues long.

This clonotype was seen many times. The genes are TRBV27 and TRBJ1-5; D uncertain. Trimming took 4 bases from V and 4 from J, leaving 5 bases between them. The CDR3 length is 12 residues. Germline V gives CDR1 MNHEY, CDR2 SMNVEV (reference sequence). CDR3 protein: CASSSLNQPQHF. The CDR3 DNA reads TGTGCCAGCAGTTCCTTAAATCAGCCCCAGCATTTT.

Many counts were recorded for this clonotype. The junction departs from the called germline gene at one end, perhaps through a read error. The chain joins TRBV29-1 to TRBJ2-1; 7 nucleotides agree with TRBD1. The CDR3 is 13 residues long. Germline V CDR1 and CDR2: SQVTM, ANQGSEA. The CDR3, as DNA: TGCAGCGCTGAAGAGACAGGGACCAATGAGCAGTTCTTC. Translating gives CSAEETGTNEQFF.

The chain couples TRBV10-3 to TRBJ2-7; D not resolved. CDR1 is ENHRY and CDR2 is SYGVKD in the germline V gene. There are 13 residues in the CDR3. Trimming cost V 4 bases and J 2 bases, with 9 bases left between them. In DNA, the CDR3 is TGTGCCATCAGTGGGGGAATTACCTACGAGCAGTACTTC. Its protein product is CAISGGITYEQYF.

This sequence joins TRBV7-9 and TRBJ2-7; D possibly corresponds to TRBD1 (7 bases). Trimming pared 4 bases from V and 1 base from J, leaving 14 bases between. Germline assignment: CDR1 SEHNR and CDR2 FQNEAQ (reference sequence). The CDR3 extends over 15 amino acids. The DNA for the CDR3 is TGTGCCAGCAGCTCGACGGGGGACAGTTCCTACGAGCAGTACTTC. Its protein product is CASSSTGDSSYEQYF.

This clonotype was counted a few times. The CDR3 nucleotides are TGTGCCAGCACCGAATCGACACTCCAAGAGACCCAGTACTTC. It yields the protein CASTESTLQETQYF. The chain links TRBV7-9 to TRBJ2-5; D is unresolved. The CDR3 runs 14 residues. With 7 bases removed from V and 1 base from J, the gap between germline ends came to 13 bases. Germline V gene sequence: CDR1 SEHNR, CDR2 FQNEAQ (reference sequence).

This clonotype came up a few times. The gene calls are TRBV20-1 and TRBJ2-7; TRBD1 is a possible D gene (6 bases). Trimming cost V 6 bases and J 2 bases, with 17 bases left between them. This CDR3 has 14 residues. Per germline, CDR1 DFQATT and CDR2 SNEGSKA (reference sequence). CDR3 sequence: CSAKPHTGTYEQYF. The CDR3 DNA reads as TGCAGTGCCAAACCACACACAGGGACCTACGAGCAGTACTTC.

This rearrangement joins TRBV7-2 to TRBJ2-7; 9 nucleotides line up with TRBD1. Germline loops: CDR1 SGHTA, CDR2 FQGNSA. V lost 4 bases, J lost 9 bases, and 7 bases stayed unmatched. The CDR3 extends over 13 amino acids. In DNA, the CDR3 is TGTGCCAGCAGCTCGGGACAGGGTGTGGTGCAGTACTTC. Its translation: CASSSGQGVVQYF.

The gene calls are TRBV12-3 or TRBV12-4 and TRBJ1-3, with no clear D. The CDR3 is 15 residues long. Trimming shortened V by 3 bases and J by 2 bases, and 11 bases separated the two germline ends. Here the CDR3 reads CASSFGEGAGNTIYF. CDR3 bases: TGTGCCAGCAGTTTCGGAGAGGGCGCTGGAAACACCATATATTTT.

The table lists this clonotype with many counts. The chain joins TRBV4-2 to TRBJ1-1; 9 nucleotides line up with TRBD1. V lost 0 bases and J lost 3; bases outside the gene matches: 8. This CDR3 has 17 amino acids. Germline lookup yields CDR1 LGHNA and CDR2 YNFKEQ. The CDR3 DNA reads as TGTGCCAGCAGCCAAGATCCTAAACAGGGGGCGGACACTGAAGCTTTCTTT. Translated, it gives CASSQDPKQGADTEAFF.

The V gene is TRBV7-3, the J gene TRBJ2-1; possibly TRBD1 for D (5 bases). Trimming took 2 bases from V and 0 from J, leaving 14 bases between them. The length of the CDR3 is 17 residues. The germline gives CDR1 SGHTA, CDR2 FQGTGA. The DNA of the CDR3 is TGTGCCAGCAGCTTATGGGGCAGGGCGGCCTCCTACAATGAGCAGTTCTTC. Its protein is CASSLWGRAASYNEQFF.

This clonotype turned up a few times. The rearrangement uses TRBV10-3 and TRBJ2-5; D remains ambiguous. The CDR3 spans 14 residues. Trimming removed 2 bases from V and 2 bases from J, with 9 bases in between. Germline values: CDR1 ENHRY, CDR2 SYGVKD. CDR3 DNA: TGTGCCATCAGTGAGACGACTTTTCAAGAGACCCAGTACTTC. It translates to CAISETTFQETQYF.

This chain joins TRBV27 and TRBJ2-1, with D perhaps matching TRBD1 (5 bases). Between the trimmed V and J ends, which lost 4 bases and 0 bases, there was a span of 13 bases. CDR3 size: 16 residues. Germline V gene data show CDR1 as MNHEY and CDR2 as SMNVEV (reference sequence). The CDR3 region is CASSSNRISSYNEQFF. Here the CDR3 DNA reads TGTGCCAGCAGTTCAAACAGGATAAGCTCCTACAATGAGCAGTTCTTC.

The sample holds many counts of this clonotype. The genes are TRBV12-3 or TRBV12-4 and TRBJ1-4, with TRBD1 identical over 8 bases. The CDR3 spans 13 residues. J gave up 8 bases and V 6 bases, and 5 bases lay outside the gene matches. The CDR3 nucleotides are TGTGCCAGCAGGGACAGGGTGGAGGAAAAACTGTTTTTT. Translation: CASRDRVEEKLFF.

This clonotype has a count of ten or more. The J gene is TRBJ2-1, the V gene TRBV27; no firm D call. CDR1 MNHEY and CDR2 SMNVEV come from the germline V gene (reference sequence). V lost 6 bases and J 9 bases, leaving 15 bases between the germline ends. The CDR3 covers 13 residues. The CDR3 DNA reads as TGTGCCAGCAGCATTGGTCGCGGCGTTGAGCAGTTCTTC. This translates into CASSIGRGVEQFF.

This clonotype has a handful of counts. Germline and junction disagree at one end, which may indicate a read error. This chain joins TRBV13 and TRBJ2-7, with 11 bases that match TRBD2. The V gene's germline CDR1 is PRHDT and CDR2 FYEKMQ (reference sequence). This CDR3 is built from 20 residues. The CDR3, as DNA: TGTGCCAACAGCTTAATGCGAGACATTGGGACTAGCGGACCCCCCTACGAGCAGTACTTC. Encoded protein: CANSLMRDIGTSGPPYEQYF. Together with reference TRBV13 and TRBJ2-7, the CDR3 gives the full variable domain: AAGVIQSPRHLIKEKRETATLKCYPIPRHDTVYWYQQGPGQDPQFLISFYEKMQSDKGSIPDRFSAQQFSDYHSELNMSSLELGDSALYFCANSLMRDIGTSGPPYEQYFGPGTRLTVT.